Following are 4 T cell receptor beta chains from one sample sequenced in a study of regulatory and conventional T cells in RAG deficiency. The data were produced by immunoSEQ multiplex PCR, yet TCRdb's version contains in-frame clones alone and is incomplete. This table holds some 30,000 clones, 96% found once. The sorted conventional CD4+ T cells were CD25-low and CD127-high, with genomic DNA sequenced. This same sample was also part of a study on regulatory T cells. This second study notes: The PCR used 52 TRBV and 13 TRBJ primers.

Sequenced sample: CD25- CD4+ T cells sorted from blood. These receptors were taken from a human donor in good health.

The chain combines TRBV7-9 with TRBJ1-1, with D tentatively TRBD1 (6 bases). The CDR3 has 14 amino acids. V lost 4 bases, J lost 5 bases, and 14 bases lay in between. Germline CDR1 and CDR2: SEHNR and FQNEAQ (reference sequence). CDR3 region: CASSSTGRVTEAFF. CDR3 DNA sequence: TGTGCCAGCAGCTCTACAGGGAGGGTGACTGAAGCTTTCTTT.

The chain employs TRBV21-1 and TRBJ2-1; no DNA check was done on the table's D call, TRBD2. TRBV21-1 is shown as a pseudogene. The CDR3 runs to 14 residues. The CDR3 DNA is TGTGCCAGCAGCAACGGGGGACCTGACAATGAGCAGTTCTTC. This codes for CASSNGGPDNEQFF.

The V and J genes are TRBV5-8 and TRBJ1-5, with D possibly TRBD1 on 5 matching bases. Germline V lookup: CDR1 SGHTS, CDR2 YDEGEE. V lost 4 bases and J 3 bases, leaving 14 bases between the germline ends. CDR3 length: 15 residues. In DNA, the CDR3 is TGTGCCAGCAGCCCAGGATGGGGCCCCAATCAGCCCCAGCATTTT. Amino acid sequence: CASSPGWGPNQPQHF.

V is TRBV14 and J is TRBJ1-2; D gene ambiguous. The CDR3 is made up of 12 amino acids. The germline V gene has CDR1 SGHDN and CDR2 FVKESK. The ends were cut back, 1 base at V and 5 bases at J, with 5 bases in the middle. The CDR3 reads CASSQVGYGYTF. The CDR3 coding sequence is TGTGCCAGCAGCCAAGTCGGGTATGGCTACACCTTC.